Below, 25 T cell receptor beta chains from the same sample are listed, as sequenced in a study of blood T cell repertoires in COVID-19. Method: immunoSEQ multiplex PCR; TCRdb's copy keeps in-frame clones and lacks some. The data show roughly 150,000 clones, around 84% seen once. The sample was peripheral blood. These receptors were taken from a woman aged 80 or over with COVID-19, enrolled during active disease.

This clone was counted a single time. This chain uses TRBV9 with TRBJ2-1; 9 nucleotides line up with TRBD2. CDR3 length: 18 residues. Germline trimming cut 4 bases from V and 0 bases from J; bases unmatched to any gene: 11. Per germline, CDR1 SGDLS and CDR2 YYNGEE. In nucleotides, the CDR3 is TGTGCCAGCAGCCTTACTAGCGGGTCGACAATCTCCTACAATGAGCAGTTCTTC. Translated: CASSLTSGSTISYNEQFF.

The chain links TRBV9 to TRBJ2-2; TRBD1 aligns across 8 bases. The CDR3 contains 18 residues. The V gene's germline CDR1 is SGDLS and CDR2 YYNGEE. V was pared by 0 bases and J by 5 bases, with 12 bases of the junction left unmatched. The CDR3 nucleotides are TGTGCCAGCAGCGTAGTTGGGACAGGAATAGGAGGAACCGGGGAGCTGTTTTTT. Residues: CASSVVGTGIGGTGELFF.

The J gene is TRBJ1-2, the V gene TRBV19; TRBD1 agrees at 7 bases. The CDR3 loop spans 14 amino acids. J gave up 2 bases and V 3 bases, and 3 bases lay outside the gene matches. CDR1 and CDR2 from the germline V gene are LNHDA and SQIVND (reference sequence). Here the CDR3 reads CASSITGVNYGYTF. In DNA, the CDR3 is TGTGCCAGTAGTATTACAGGGGTGAACTATGGCTACACCTTC. Full variable domain (missing parts from reference TRBV19 and TRBJ1-2): DGGITQSPKYLFRKEGQNVTLSCEQNLNHDAMYWYRQDPGQGLRLIYYSQIVNDFQKGDIAEGYSVSREKKESFPLTVTSAQKNPTAFYLCASSITGVNYGYTFGSGTRLTVV.

The chain is built from TRBV6-2 or TRBV6-3 and TRBJ2-5; no firm D call. V lost 5 bases and J lost 4, with 23 bases in between. The CDR3 has 17 amino acids. Germline V gene sequence: CDR1 MNHEY, CDR2 SVGEGT. The CDR3 reads CASSTIPSTYSGETQYF. CDR3 in DNA: TGTGCCAGCAGTACTATCCCGTCGACTTATTCGGGAGAGACCCAGTACTTC.

This clone has a handful of counts. V usage is TRBV11-2 and J usage is TRBJ1-5, with unresolved D. Germline V CDR1 and CDR2: SGHAT, FQNNGV. V was cut by 1 base and J by 4 bases, with 5 bases left in between. The CDR3 is 13 residues long. This CDR3 reads CASSLGQNQPQHF. The CDR3 coding sequence is TGTGCCAGCAGCTTAGGGCAGAATCAGCCCCAGCATTTT.

This clone was observed a handful of times. This rearrangement joins TRBV12-3 or TRBV12-4 to TRBJ1-1; D unresolved. CDR3 length: 13 amino acids. The V and J ends lost 5 bases and 7 bases respectively, with 14 bases between them. The CDR3 spells CASSPVGSVEAFF. The CDR3 coding sequence is TGTGCCAGCAGTCCGGTGGGCTCTGTTGAAGCTTTCTTT.

V gene TRBV6-1 combines with J gene TRBJ1-5; the D gene is possibly TRBD1 (5 bases). V gave up 1 base and J gave up 7 bases, with 11 bases separating them. This CDR3 has 14 residues. The germline CDR1 and CDR2 sequences are MNHNS and SASEGT. The CDR3 sequence: CASSEGGARQPQHF. The CDR3, as DNA: TGTGCCAGCAGTGAAGGCGGGGCTCGACAGCCCCAGCATTTT.

In its sample, this clone was seen once. V usage is TRBV11-2 and J usage is TRBJ1-2; a possible D gene is TRBD1 (5 bases). The germline gives CDR1 SGHAT, CDR2 FQNNGV. CDR3 size: 15 residues. V was trimmed by 5 bases and J by 3 bases, leaving 16 bases between them. The CDR3 here is CASSPGGRGYYGYTF. DNA of the CDR3: TGTGCCAGCAGCCCGGGGGGGAGGGGATACTATGGCTACACCTTC.

The V and J genes are TRBV5-1 and TRBJ2-5; D is perhaps TRBD2 (6 bases). CDR3 length equals 14 residues. Germline loops: CDR1 SGHRS, CDR2 YFSETQ. Trimming removed 4 bases from V and 5 bases from J, with 15 bases in between. In DNA, the CDR3 is TGCGCCAGCAGCGGGGGACTCCCTCGGGAGACCCAGTACTTC. Encoded protein: CASSGGLPRETQYF. Based on the CDR3 plus reference TRBV5-1 and TRBJ2-5, the full variable domain is KAGVTQTPRYLIKTRGQQVTLSCSPISGHRSVSWYQQTPGQGLQFLFEYFSETQRNKGNFPGRFSGRQFSNSRSEMNVSTLELGDSALYLCASSGGLPRETQYFGPGTRLLVL.

The chain combines TRBV9 with TRBJ1-2; 8 nucleotides line up with TRBD1. There are 14 residues in the CDR3. The V gene end was trimmed by 3 bases and the J gene end by 8 bases; junction bases not matched to a gene: 9. Germline values: CDR1 SGDLS, CDR2 YYNGEE. The CDR3 region has the DNA TGTGCCAGCAGCGCTCCGGGACAGGTAGTCGGCTACACCTTC. It yields the protein CASSAPGQVVGYTF.

This chain joins TRBV12-3 or TRBV12-4 and TRBJ1-5; D gene uncertain. V dropped 4 bases and J dropped 6 bases, with 7 bases sitting between them. The CDR3 extends over 12 amino acids. The DNA for the CDR3 is TGTGCCAGCAGTTCTGGAGGTCAGCCCCAGCATTTT. This encodes CASSSGGQPQHF.

This clone appeared a single time. CDR3 protein: CASSRGKTGVFYEKLFF. The CDR3 bases are TGCGCCAGCAGCCGAGGGAAGACAGGGGTTTTTTATGAAAAACTGTTTTTT. V gene TRBV4-3 combines with J gene TRBJ1-4; 8 bases align to TRBD1. J gave up 6 bases and V 4 bases, and 13 bases lay outside the gene matches. Germline V gene data show CDR1 as LGHNA and CDR2 as YSLEER. The CDR3 contains 17 residues.

This clone was observed a few times. The V gene is TRBV7-2, the J gene TRBJ1-1; a possible D gene is TRBD1 (6 bases). The V gene lost 6 bases and the J gene lost 2 bases, with 16 bases spanning the gap. This CDR3 has 15 amino acids. Germline loops: CDR1 SGHTA, CDR2 FQGNSA. This CDR3 reads CASRPQLGGNTEAFF. DNA of the CDR3: TGTGCCAGCAGGCCACAGCTAGGGGGAAACACTGAAGCTTTCTTT.

In DNA form, the CDR3 reads TGTGCCAGCAGCTCTCTGACCGGAGGGAATCAGCCCCAGCATTTT. Its protein product is CASSSLTGGNQPQHF. The chain combines TRBV7-8 with TRBJ1-5; D is unclear. Germline CDR1 and CDR2: SGHVS and FQNEAQ. The V gene lost 4 bases and the J gene lost 4 bases, with 14 bases spanning the gap. The CDR3 length is 15 residues. The whole variable domain, remainder taken from reference TRBV7-8 and TRBJ1-5, is GAGVSQSPRYKVAKRGQDVALRCDPISGHVSLFWYQQALGQGPEFLTYFQNEAQLDKSGLPSDRFFAERPEGSVSTLKIQRTQQEDSAVYLCASSSLTGGNQPQHFGDGTRLSIL.

This clone was detected only once. CDR3 nucleotides: TGTGCCAGCAGCCCATCAGTCCCGGGACAGGGCGGGGAAAAACTGTTTTTT. It yields the protein CASSPSVPGQGGEKLFF. This chain connects TRBV9 to TRBJ1-4, with 9 bases that match TRBD1. This CDR3 region has 17 residues. The V gene's germline CDR1 is SGDLS and CDR2 YYNGEE. The V gene end was trimmed by 4 bases and the J gene end by 8 bases; junction bases not matched to a gene: 15.

This rearrangement joins TRBV7-6 to TRBJ1-6; D not resolved. The CDR3 covers 13 residues. V gave up 1 base and J gave up 8 bases, with 6 bases separating them. Germline values: CDR1 SGHVS, CDR2 FNYEAQ. The CDR3 DNA reads as TGTGCCAGCAGCTTAGACAGATATTCACCCCTCCACTTT. Protein sequence: CASSLDRYSPLHF.

This clone was seen a few times. The chain carries TRBV12-3 or TRBV12-4 and TRBJ2-5, with a weak D call TRBD1 (6 bases). The CDR3 contains 12 residues. Trimming removed 4 bases at V and 5 bases at J, with 8 bases between. The CDR3 DNA reads TGTGCCAGCAGTTGGACAGTGGAGACCCAGTACTTC. Protein: CASSWTVETQYF.

J is TRBJ2-7 and V is TRBV5-1; 12 bases match TRBD1. Germline CDR1 SGHRS, CDR2 YFSETQ. The V segment lost 6 bases and the J segment 6 bases; nucleotides outside the gene matches: 7. The CDR3 runs to 14 residues. CDR3 coding DNA: TGCGCCAGCACCCCGGGACAGGGGGCGAGCGAGCAGTACTTC. Its protein is CASTPGQGASEQYF.

The gene calls are TRBV6-2 or TRBV6-3 and TRBJ1-2; 7 bases agree with TRBD1. This CDR3 has 15 residues. The trim removed 6 bases at V and 8 bases at J, leaving 15 bases unmatched. Germline V gives CDR1 MNHEY, CDR2 SVGEGT. CDR3 sequence reads: CASSHAQTYRGGYTF. CDR3 coding DNA: TGTGCCAGCAGCCACGCTCAGACCTACAGGGGAGGCTACACCTTC.

This sequence joins TRBV5-6 and TRBJ2-7; the D gene is possibly TRBD2 (6 bases). CDR3 length equals 14 residues. CDR1 and CDR2 (germline): SGHDT, YYEEEE. Deletions cut 0 bases from V and 3 bases from J, with 10 bases between. CDR3 nucleotides: TGTGCCAGCAGCTTGGCGCAGGACTACTACGAGCAGTACTTC. Translated: CASSLAQDYYEQYF.

The V gene is TRBV3-1 (or the pseudogene TRBV3-2), the J gene TRBJ1-2, with TRBD1 as a possible D gene (6 bases). Germline CDR1 is LGHDT and CDR2 is YNNKEL (reference sequence). This CDR3 is 15 amino acids long. V was cut by 7 bases and J by 7 bases, with 22 bases left in between. In nucleotides, the CDR3 is TGTGCCAGCAACCCACAGGGCCCGAAATCGGGTGGCTACACCTTC. Its translation: CASNPQGPKSGGYTF.

J is TRBJ2-1 and V is TRBV27; the match to TRBD2 covers 9 bases. Germline-derived CDR1 and CDR2 are MNHEY and SMNVEV (reference sequence). The CDR3 is made up of 15 amino acids. J was trimmed by 1 base and V by 6 bases; bases with no gene match: 4. CDR3 sequence (DNA): TGTGCCAGCAGACGGACTAGCGAATCCTACAATGAGCAGTTCTTC. This translates into CASRRTSESYNEQFF.

This sequence joins TRBV27 and TRBJ1-2; TRBD1 matches 11 bases. The CDR3 is 15 residues long. Germline-derived CDR1 and CDR2 are MNHEY and SMNVEV (reference sequence). Trimming removed 6 bases from V and 4 bases from J; junction bases left unmatched: 7. CDR3 sequence reads: CASRWRTGGTYGYTF. The CDR3 DNA reads as TGTGCCAGCAGGTGGAGGACAGGGGGCACCTATGGCTACACCTTC.

The V call is TRBV9, the J call TRBJ2-7; D is unresolved. The CDR3 extends over 14 amino acids. Per the germline V gene, CDR1 is SGDLS and CDR2 is YYNGEE. V lost 0 bases and J lost 6, with 13 bases in between. As DNA, the CDR3 is TGTGCCAGCAGCGTAGGCGCTAGAGGATCCGAGCAGTACTTC. This translates into CASSVGARGSEQYF.

The chain recombines TRBV28 with TRBJ2-3; D possibly corresponds to TRBD2 (7 bases). Trimming took off 4 bases at V and 0 bases at J, with 20 bases between the two ends. Germline CDR1 reads MDHEN; CDR2 reads SYDVKM. The CDR3 is 18 residues long. The CDR3 sequence is CASSSAGVVGASTDTQYF. Written as DNA, the CDR3 is TGTGCCAGCAGTTCCGCGGGAGTAGTGGGGGCTAGCACAGATACGCAGTATTTT.